Each of the 6 T cell receptor beta chains below was sequenced from the same sample in a study of metastatic and nonmetastatic thyroid tumors. Patients underwent thyroid surgery, and none had received any treatment before it. TCRdb re-processed the PCR reads through MiXCR. Altogether more than 9,500 clones are present, around 33% being singletons, with the ten largest covering 15% to 18%. Sequencing input: tumor tissue. The receptors stem from a male donor with papillary thyroid cancer or a benign thyroid nodule (not recorded which). Some clones in this sample may be carry-over from other donors' samples.

The chain links TRBV6-5 to TRBJ2-1; D call uncertain. The germline gives CDR1 MNHEY, CDR2 SVGAGI. V was pared by 8 bases and J by 0 bases, with 20 bases between. CDR3 length equals 17 residues. CDR3 amino acids: CASVKRALSASYNEQFF. The CDR3 bases are TGTGCCAGCGTAAAAAGGGCCCTCAGCGCCTCCTACAATGAGCAGTTCTTC.

This clone appeared a few times. V usage is TRBV6-1 and J usage is TRBJ2-7; TRBD1 is a possible D gene (6 bases). Germline V gives CDR1 MNHNS, CDR2 SASEGT. The V end lost 3 bases, the J end lost 2 bases, and 20 bases lay between the germline ends. The CDR3 totals 17 residues. CDR3 amino acids: CASSEATPGQPTYEQYF. Written as DNA, the CDR3 is TGTGCCAGCAGTGAGGCGACTCCGGGACAACCAACCTACGAGCAGTACTTC.

V gene TRBV10-3 combines with J gene TRBJ1-2, with D unresolved. The ends were cut back, 0 bases at V and 6 bases at J, with 11 bases in the middle. Germline-derived CDR1 and CDR2 are ENHRY and SYGVKD. The CDR3 runs 14 residues. This CDR3 reads CAISESIGLNGYTF. As DNA, the CDR3 is TGTGCCATCAGTGAGTCAATAGGGTTAAATGGCTACACCTTC.

This clone has a handful of counts. The chain employs TRBV6-1 and TRBJ2-7; maybe TRBD2 (5 bases). The CDR3 spans 15 residues. Germline CDR1 MNHNS, CDR2 SASEGT. Trimming took off 6 bases at V and 4 bases at J, with 19 bases between the two ends. This CDR3 reads CASSRVPVEDYEQYF. Written as DNA, the CDR3 is TGTGCCAGCAGCCGCGTCCCGGTGGAGGATTACGAGCAGTACTTC.

This clone appeared many times. V usage is TRBV10-3 and J usage is TRBJ2-2; TRBD2 matches 8 bases. Trimming removed 3 bases from V and 4 bases from J; junction bases left unmatched: 10. The CDR3 spans 17 residues. Germline loops: CDR1 ENHRY, CDR2 SYGVKD. The CDR3, as DNA: TGTGCCATCAGTGACCGGGGGGCGGGAGGAGGCACCGGGGAGCTGTTTTTT. Residues: CAISDRGAGGGTGELFF.

By proportion, this clone is medium-sized. The chain joins TRBV12-3 or TRBV12-4 to TRBJ2-1; 7 bases line up with TRBD2. The CDR3 has 17 residues. J was trimmed by 0 bases and V by 5 bases; bases with no gene match: 10. CDR3 loop: CASSPKRAGSSYNEQFF. The CDR3 region has the DNA TGTGCCAGCAGTCCGAAAAGAGCGGGGAGCTCCTACAATGAGCAGTTCTTC.